This TCR beta chain was retrieved from a study of blood T cell repertoires in COVID-19. Overall study: The United States, Italy and Spain were the sources of the acute and convalescent COVID-19 samples.

Germline CDR1 is MNHEY and CDR2 is SMNVEV (reference sequence). V was cut by 0 bases and J by 8 bases, with 23 bases left in between. The CDR3 extends over 18 amino acids. TCRdb's copy holds only in-frame clones and misses some; the assay was immunoSEQ multiplex PCR. The sample contains a few hundred thousand clones, roughly 89% of which appear only once. This chain joins TRBV27 and TRBJ2-1, with D possibly TRBD2 on 5 matching bases. Sequencing was carried out using peripheral blood. The TCR was taken from a woman aged 35 to 49 who had recovered from COVID-19. The CDR3 sequence: CASSLSIGISEPPYEQFF. As DNA, the CDR3 is TGTGCCAGCAGTTTATCGATCGGGATTAGCGAGCCTCCCTATGAGCAGTTCTTC.